Below are 27 T cell receptor beta chains sequenced from a single sample in a study of breast tumors, draining lymph nodes, adjacent tissues. Axillary draining lymph nodes of breast cancer patients supplied the node samples. One entry per CDR3 protein, called by TCRdb with MiXCR from the multiplex PCR reads. The data show approximately 89,000 distinct CDR3 sequences, over 25% seen once. The specimen sequenced was axillary lymph node tissue. These receptors all stem from a female donor with breast cancer. Some clones in this sample may be carry-over from other donors' samples.

This clonotype occurred a few times. This chain joins TRBV4-1 and TRBJ1-1; the D is unclear. CDR1 MGHRA and CDR2 YSYEKL come from the germline V gene. The CDR3 covers 16 residues. The ends were cut back, 5 bases at V and 4 bases at J, with 20 bases in the middle. Here the CDR3 reads CASSKSVGVSVTEAFF. The CDR3 DNA reads TGCGCCAGCAGCAAAAGCGTGGGTGTTAGCGTCACTGAAGCTTTCTTT.

This clonotype was seen repeatedly, ten times or more. A single base separates this from a much larger clone, so it may be a read error. The CDR3 region is CASSQDWETQYF. The DNA for the CDR3 is TGTGCCAGCAGCCAAGATTGGGAGACCCAGTACTTC. V and J are TRBV3-1 and TRBJ2-5; D unclear. Germline values: CDR1 LGHDT, CDR2 YNNKEL (reference sequence). This CDR3 contains 12 residues. Deletions cut 0 bases from V and 5 bases from J, with 4 bases between.

In its sample, this clonotype was seen many times. This may arise from a read error, as a much more abundant clone is one base away. CDR3 residues: CSASFYNEQSF. In DNA, the CDR3 is TGCAGTGCTAGTTTCTACAATGAGCAGTCCTTC. This chain uses TRBV20-1 with TRBJ2-1; D gene uncertain. CDR1 is DFQATT, CDR2 SNEGSKA, per germline (reference sequence). This CDR3 has 11 residues.

This clonotype was found many times. The rearrangement links TRBV10-3 to TRBJ1-1; 9 nucleotides align to TRBD1. With 8 bases clipped from V and 3 bases from J, the junction kept 4 bases outside the gene matches. This CDR3 has 13 amino acids. Germline CDR1 ENHRY, CDR2 SYGVKD. CDR3 loop: CAIRQGVDTEAFF. CDR3 in DNA: TGTGCCATCCGACAGGGGGTTGACACTGAAGCTTTCTTT.

In its sample, this clonotype was seen many times. V is TRBV5-1 and J is TRBJ2-5, with a weak D call TRBD2 (6 bases). This CDR3 contains 13 residues. The V gene's germline CDR1 is SGHRS and CDR2 YFSETQ. Trimming removed 2 bases from V and 4 bases from J, with 9 bases in between. This CDR3 is CASSLVGRETQYF. The CDR3 nucleotides are TGCGCCAGCAGCTTAGTCGGGAGAGAGACCCAGTACTTC.

As to this clonotype: A much larger clone differs by one base, so this may be a read error. J is TRBJ2-2 and V is TRBV12-3 or TRBV12-4; a weak D match, TRBD2 (5 bases). The CDR3 covers 13 residues. DNA for the CDR3: TGTGCCAGCAGCATCATGAACACCGGGGAGCTGGTTTTT. This encodes CASSIMNTGELVF.

The table lists this clonotype with many counts. The chain has TRBV4-3 and TRBJ2-1, with 11 bases fitting TRBD2. After removal of 2 bases from V and 6 bases from J, the junction contained 9 bases not matched to a gene. CDR1 and CDR2 (germline): LGHNA, YSLEER. The CDR3 is made up of 17 amino acids. In DNA form, the CDR3 reads TGCGCCAGCAGCCAACGGGCGACTAGCGGGATCGGCAATGAGCAGTTCTTC. As protein: CASSQRATSGIGNEQFF.

This clonotype was seen repeatedly, ten times or more. The chain combines TRBV4-1 with TRBJ2-2; tentative D call: TRBD1 (6 bases). With 0 bases removed from V and 7 bases from J, the gap between germline ends came to 12 bases. CDR1 MGHRA and CDR2 YSYEKL come from the germline V gene. There are 15 residues in the CDR3. CDR3 sequence reads: CASSQDLGQFGELFF. CDR3 bases: TGCGCCAGCAGCCAAGATCTTGGACAGTTCGGGGAGCTGTTTTTT.

This clonotype was observed many times. The J gene is TRBJ2-2, the V gene TRBV9; TRBD2 might be the D (6 bases). The CDR3 has 15 residues. Looked up from germline, CDR1 is SGDLS and CDR2 is YYNGEE. V lost 0 bases, J lost 2 bases, and 8 bases lay in between. Written as DNA, the CDR3 is TGTGCCAGCAGCGTAGGTAGCGGAAACACCGGGGAGCTGTTTTTT. It is translated as CASSVGSGNTGELFF.

This clonotype turned up a few times. This chain joins TRBV6-6 and TRBJ2-7; no definite D call. The V gene lost 6 bases and the J gene lost 7 bases, with 22 bases spanning the gap. Germline V CDR1 and CDR2: MNHNY, SVGAGI (reference sequence). The CDR3 sequence is 15 residues long. CDR3 residues: CASRHESRSAKEQYF. Here the CDR3 DNA reads TGTGCCAGCAGACACGAGAGCCGTTCGGCAAAAGAGCAGTACTTC.

There are many counts of this clonotype. The rearrangement joins TRBV24-1 to TRBJ2-3, with TRBD1 matching 11 bases. The germline V gene encodes CDR1 KGHDR and CDR2 SFDVKD. The junction had 5 bases not matched to a gene; V was cut back by 0 bases and J by 10 bases. The CDR3 is 15 amino acids. The CDR3 region has the DNA TGTGCCACCAGTGATTTGGGGACAGGGGGTAATCCGCAGTATTTT. This translates into CATSDLGTGGNPQYF.

V and J are TRBV7-2 and TRBJ2-5, with a tentative D call TRBD1 (6 bases). The CDR3 has 14 residues. Trimming shortened V by 5 bases and J by 1 base, and 11 bases separated the two germline ends. Germline loops: CDR1 SGHTA, CDR2 FQGNSA. The CDR3 protein is CASSIQGGQETQYF. In DNA, the CDR3 is TGTGCCAGCAGCATACAGGGTGGCCAAGAGACCCAGTACTTC.

Concerning this clonotype itself: The junction does not match germline at one end; this may be a read error. The rearrangement uses TRBV10-2 and TRBJ2-5, with D unresolved. The germline V gene encodes CDR1 WSHSY and CDR2 SAAADI. The CDR3 loop spans 13 amino acids. CDR3 sequence: CASSFGGQETQYF. The CDR3 nucleotides read TGTGCCAGCAGCTTCGGCGGCCAAGAGACCCAGTACTTC.

This clonotype showed up just a few times. This may be a read error: a much more frequent sequence differs by one nucleotide. The chain joins TRBV7-8 to TRBJ1-2, with D maybe TRBD1 (5 bases). Germline V gene data show CDR1 as SGHVS and CDR2 as FQNEAQ. This CDR3 has 15 residues. CDR3 sequence (DNA): TGTGCCAGCAGCGGAACGGGGCCGGTTGGCTATGGCTGCCCCTTC. This gives the protein CASSGTGPVGYGCPF.

This clonotype was seen many times. In DNA form, the CDR3 reads TGTGCCAGTAGTAGTCTAGCGGGAGTATTTGAGCAGTACTTC. Translation gives CASSSLAGVFEQYF. The chain recombines TRBV19 with TRBJ2-7, with TRBD2 matching 10 bases. The J segment lost 7 bases and the V segment lost 4 bases, leaving 7 bases of the junction unmatched. The CDR3 extends over 14 amino acids. Germline V gene data show CDR1 as LNHDA and CDR2 as SQIVND (reference sequence).

Details on this clonotype: A read error may produce the germline difference seen at one junction end. The chain links TRBV30 to TRBJ2-5; 11 bases fit TRBD2. The germline V gene encodes CDR1 GTSNPN and CDR2 SVGIG (reference sequence). The CDR3 is 14 amino acids. In DNA, the CDR3 is TGTGCCTGGAGTGCGGGACTAGCGGCAGAGGCCCAGTACTTT. The encoded protein is CAWSAGLAAEAQYF.

The gene calls are TRBV10-1 and TRBJ2-3; TRBD2 aligns across 13 bases. From germline, CDR1 is WNHNN and CDR2 SYGVQD (reference sequence). The CDR3 is 16 residues long. The ends lost 3 bases at V and 2 bases at J; junction bases unmatched: 2. The CDR3 bases are TGCGCCAGCAGTGACGGGACTAGCGGGATCACAGATACGCAGTATTTT. It encodes CASSDGTSGITDTQYF.

This CDR3 is CASSQVGGIKNIQYF. The CDR3 coding sequence is TGCGCCAGCAGCCAAGTCGGTGGTATCAAAAACATTCAGTACTTC. The V and J genes are TRBV4-3 and TRBJ2-4; D is unclear. Germline V gives CDR1 LGHNA, CDR2 YSLEER. V was cut by 1 base and J by 3 bases, with 10 bases left in between. The CDR3 extends over 15 amino acids.

The sample holds many counts of this clonotype. The V and J genes are TRBV15 and TRBJ2-3; 7 nucleotides align to TRBD2. CDR3 length: 13 amino acids. CDR1 is LNHNV and CDR2 is YYDKDF in the germline V gene (reference sequence). V lost 8 bases and J lost 2; bases outside the gene matches: 4. The chain's CDR3 is CATDSGDTDTQYF. CDR3 nucleotide sequence: TGTGCCACCGACAGCGGGGACACAGATACGCAGTATTTT.

With respect to this clonotype: A much more abundant neighbour one base away suggests this may be a read error. V and J are TRBV28 and TRBJ1-2, with TRBD1 identical over 12 bases. The V and J ends lost 7 bases and 12 bases, in that order; junction bases with no gene match: 18. Germline V gene lookup returns CDR1 MDHEN and CDR2 SYDVKM. The CDR3 contains 16 residues. In DNA, the CDR3 is TGTGCCAGCACATTGACCCCGGGACAGGGGGCCGGGGGCCACACCTTC. It encodes CASTLTPGQGAGGHTF.

This rearrangement joins TRBV7-2 to TRBJ2-7; D ambiguous. This CDR3 is built from 14 residues. Germline loops: CDR1 SGHTA, CDR2 FQGNSA. The CDR3 DNA reads as TGTGCCAGCAGCTTTGGCCGCTCTACCCTCGAGCATTACGTC. This sequence encodes CASSFGRSTLEHYV.

About this clonotype: A much larger clone differs from this one at a single base, so this may be a read error. The genes are TRBV7-9 and TRBJ2-1; D call uncertain. Germline assignment: CDR1 SEHNR and CDR2 FQNEAQ (reference sequence). There are 13 residues in the CDR3. The CDR3 here is CVSSLPTGNGQFF. The CDR3 region has the DNA TGTGTCAGCAGCTTACCTACTGGGAATGGGCAGTTCTTC.

This clonotype was observed at least ten times. The chain's CDR3 is CASSSRTSGLTDTQYF. The CDR3, as DNA: TGTGCCAGCAGCTCAAGGACTAGCGGGTTGACAGATACGCAGTATTTT. This chain uses TRBV28 with TRBJ2-3, with TRBD2 matching over 11 bases. The germline CDR1 and CDR2 sequences are MDHEN and SYDVKM. The CDR3 length is 16 residues. The V and J ends lost 6 bases and 3 bases, in that order; junction bases with no gene match: 8.

This clonotype was counted many times. The chain employs TRBV7-9 and TRBJ1-2; D is ambiguous. Germline V lookup: CDR1 SEHNR, CDR2 FQNEAQ (reference sequence). This CDR3 is built from 13 residues. V was pared by 1 base and J by 5 bases, with 8 bases between. CDR3 coding DNA: TGTGCCAGCAGCTTAGGTGGGGTTTATGGCTACACCTTC. Translated, it gives CASSLGGVYGYTF.

This chain uses TRBV6-1 with TRBJ1-1; tentative D call: TRBD1 (6 bases). V shed 6 bases and J shed 0 bases, with 17 bases lying between them. Germline assignment: CDR1 MNHNS and CDR2 SASEGT. There are 16 residues in the CDR3. The CDR3 region is CASREVGAGLNTEAFF. For the CDR3, the DNA is TGTGCCAGCAGGGAGGTGGGGGCAGGTTTGAACACTGAAGCTTTCTTT.

On this clonotype itself: The junction departs from the called germline gene at one end, perhaps through a read error. The CDR3 sequence: CASSLGAAGANALTF. CDR3 DNA sequence: TGCGCCAGCAGCCTTGGGGCCGCGGGGGCCAACGCCCTGACTTTC. The chain uses TRBV5-1 and TRBJ2-6, with D maybe TRBD2 (7 bases). Germline V CDR1 and CDR2: SGHRS, YFSETQ. The CDR3 has 15 residues.

This clonotype was detected ten times or more. V and J are TRBV5-8 and TRBJ2-7; TRBD2 agrees at 11 bases. Germline values: CDR1 SGHTS, CDR2 YDEGEE. Germline trimming cut 2 bases from V and 2 bases from J; bases unmatched to any gene: 6. There are 16 residues in the CDR3. The CDR3 DNA is TGTGCCAGCAGCTTTTCACTAGCGGGAGATCCCTACGAGCAGTACTTC. Translation: CASSFSLAGDPYEQYF.